This T cell receptor beta chain was recorded in a study of T cells after yellow fever vaccination. Study as a whole: Fractions low in cell number were prepared with SMART-Seq v4 Ultra Low Input.

With 1 base removed from V and 2 bases from J, the gap between germline ends came to 10 bases. Looked up from germline, CDR1 is SEHNR and CDR2 is FQNEAQ (reference sequence). The CDR3 extends over 15 amino acids. TCRdb used MiXCR to reprocess the 5' RACE reads, holding one entry per CDR3 protein. The repertoire holds 450,000 to 550,000 distinct CDR3 sequences, with 21% as singletons. The sequencing here drew on PBMCs, taken more than 20 days after the first yellow fever vaccination. This TCR was sampled from a young man who received the YFV17D yellow fever vaccine. The rearrangement links TRBV7-9 to TRBJ2-3; the D is unclear. The CDR3 sequence is CASSLGYPLTDTQYF. The CDR3 bases are TGTGCCAGCAGCTTAGGTTATCCCCTCACAGATACGCAGTATTTT.